This TCR beta chain is drawn from a study of blood T cell repertoires in COVID-19. This clone was observed a single time. J lost 1 base, V lost 6 bases, and 5 bases had no gene match. This CDR3 is built from 15 residues. Germline values: CDR1 SGHTA, CDR2 FQGNSA. Sequenced by immunoSEQ multiplex PCR; TCRdb stores in-frame clones only, minus some. The table shows about 15,000 clones, with approximately 80% occurring only once. The TCR comes from a human donor in a cohort sampled during active COVID-19. The sequenced sample was peripheral blood. The rearrangement joins TRBV7-2 to TRBJ2-1; 8 nucleotides align to TRBD1. This CDR3 is CASRGGQGSYNEQFF. CDR3 in DNA: TGTGCCAGCAGGGGTGGACAGGGATCCTACAATGAGCAGTTCTTC.